This note documents a single TCR beta chain sequence. This record comes from a study of T cell responses to AZD1222 COVID-19 vaccine. V lost 5 bases and J 2 bases, leaving 13 bases between the germline ends. Germline CDR1 and CDR2: SGHTA and FQGNSA. This CDR3 region has 14 residues. The protocol was immunoSEQ multiplex PCR, while the TCRdb copy is restricted to in-frame clones and leaves out a portion. The sample comprises approximately 150,000 clones, just over 90% of which are singletons, and around 1.3% rests with the top ten. This chain links TRBV7-2 with TRBJ2-7; D gene ambiguous. The starting material was peripheral blood, obtained 28 days after the second AZD1222 dose. The sequence was collected from an adult who received the AZD1222 COVID-19 vaccine. CDR3 protein: CASSRPSSTYEQYF. The CDR3 nucleotides are TGTGCCAGCAGCCGTCCGAGCTCCACCTACGAGCAGTACTTC.